This T cell receptor (beta chain) originates from a study of T cell responses to AZD1222 COVID-19 vaccine (dated by TCRdb to the early 2020s). Describing the broader study: AZD1222 recipients whose second dose came at about 4 weeks and those whose second dose came at about 12 weeks were combined into one group, since spike-specific TCR depth and breadth did not differ between the two schedules. A total of over 230 trial participants underwent TCR sequencing, of whom some 210 received two doses of AZD1222 and about 25 received two doses of the MenACWY control vaccine. Trial participants were enrolled by age into 18-55, 56-69 and 70-plus year subgroups, with about 150, 27 and 61 TCR-sequenced participants respectively.

Including cysteine and phenylalanine, the CDR3 has 13 amino acids. Only the CDR3 region is kept as DNA, spanning 39 bases read in frame from base 1. V and J are truncated by 6 bases and 7 bases respectively, leaving an intervening sequence of 15 bases. Sequences SEHNR (CDR1) and FQNEAQ (CDR2) are obtained from the germline V gene (reference sequence). The time point label on this specimen signifies: baseline before first vaccination. Vaccinee samples came from UK trials COV001 and COV002, including a single-blind randomized controlled phase 2/3 trial of AZD1222 (ChAdOx1 nCoV-19) in healthy adults. For TCRbeta chain sequencing, PBMC samples from trial participants were taken at day 0 and at day 28 after the second dose. This clone has more than one count but fewer than ten. No cognate antigen has been identified for it. The input lacks base qualities; no much larger clone sits a single base away. The CDR3 regions of human TCRbeta chains were analyzed by immunosequencing. On the study's bioinformatics: Repertoire TCRs were checked for matches against a reference library of SARS-CoV-2-specific TCRs that had been generated using the MIRA antigen-specificity platform. Breadth was defined as the fraction of unique TCRs that were SARS-CoV-2-associated. Depth was defined as the fraction of total T cells that were SARS-CoV-2-associated. Using the MIRA data, every spike-specific TCR was mapped to the spike region that the TCR reacted to and assigned to either a CD4 or a CD8 class. Log10-transformed breadth and depth values were compared by one-way ANOVA with Sidak's multiple comparisons tests. The table was pulled from immuneACCESS by TCRdb, which kept in-frame rearrangements only. Such tables lose some clones; where checked, under half of the loss comes from unresolved V genes, and the rest has no known cause. That table supplies the V and J calls and clone size; D and trimming were determined from the DNA. Across this sample there are under 75,000 clones, with 85% seen only once. The top ten hold about a fifth of the sample.

The paper's findings and limits, for the study overall: The 56-69-year group was small, and its depth increase did not reach significance, likely because of low power. Because no samples from the day 14 peak response were available, repertoires could be characterized only after the peak T cell response. Reportedly, almost half of the unique spike-specific TCRs recognized epitopes lying outside the regions that are mutated in the B.1.351 and B.1.1.7 variants. CD4 TCRs associated with the vaccine covered the entire spike protein, and the dominant responses were in regions 160-218 and 743-854. Participants were mostly white British and included more females than males, and it was suggested by the authors that clonal diversity may have been underestimated. Spike-specific TCR breadth and depth rose significantly after two AZD1222 doses compared with day 0 and with MenACWY recipients. Conclusions about previously exposed vaccinees are limited, since just five to seven AZD1222 recipients were seropositive for SARS-CoV-2 at baseline.

This receptor chain uses TRBV7-9 and TRBJ1-2, with TRBD1 as a weak D call on 5 bases. Specimen: peripheral blood, collected on day 0 of AZD1222 vaccination. The sequence derives from an adult in good health. The CDR3 sequence is CASRVPSRGGYTF. In nucleotides, the sequence is TGTGCCAGCAGGGTACCCTCGAGGGGTGGCTACACCTTC. The entire variable domain, with the stretches around the CDR3 drawn from the reference TRBV7-9 and TRBJ1-2 proteins, is DTGVSQNPRHKITKRGQNVTFRCDPISEHNRLYWYRQTLGQGPEFLTYFQNEAQLEKSRLLSDRFSAERPKGSFSTLEIQRTEQGDSAMYLCASRVPSRGGYTFGSGTRLTVV.